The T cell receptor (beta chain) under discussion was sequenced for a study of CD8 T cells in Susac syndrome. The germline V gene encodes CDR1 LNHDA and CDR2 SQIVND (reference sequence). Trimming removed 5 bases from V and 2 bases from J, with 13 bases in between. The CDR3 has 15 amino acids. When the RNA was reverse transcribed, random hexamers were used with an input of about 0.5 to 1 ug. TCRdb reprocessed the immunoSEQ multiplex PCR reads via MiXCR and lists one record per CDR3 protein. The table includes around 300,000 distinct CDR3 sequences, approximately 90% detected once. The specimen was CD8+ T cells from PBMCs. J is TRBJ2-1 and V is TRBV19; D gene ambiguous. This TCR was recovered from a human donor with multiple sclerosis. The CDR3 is CASSWADPPYNEQFF. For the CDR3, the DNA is TGTGCCAGTAGTTGGGCGGATCCCCCCTACAATGAGCAGTTCTTC.